The clone carrying this TCR beta chain was observed a few times. It was CD45RO-negative cells, positively selected for CCR7, that made up naive CD8 cells, with terminally differentiated effector memory CD45RA+ cells excluded. This sample stems from a study of shared clonotypes between healthy human individuals. Profiling relied on immunoSEQ multiplex PCR, and the TCRdb table lists in-frame clones only, not all of them. The sample comprises under 700,000 clones, 85% to 95% of which are singletons, and 0.11% rests with the top ten. This CDR3 is 12 amino acids long. Trimming took off 2 bases at V and 3 bases at J, with 7 bases between the two ends. Germline-derived CDR1 and CDR2 are GTSNPN and SVGIG (reference sequence).

The TCR was taken from a young woman in good health. This rearrangement joins TRBV30 to TRBJ1-2; no definite D call. Sequencing was performed on naive CD8+ T cells sorted from blood. As DNA, the CDR3 is TGTGCCTGGAGTCTCCTTGACTATGGCTACACCTTC. Encoded protein: CAWSLLDYGYTF.